These 26 T cell receptor beta chains were sequenced from one sample in a study of radiotherapy plus CTLA-4 blockade in lung cancer. Data came from immunoSEQ multiplex PCR; TCRdb stores just in-frame clones and leaves some out. The sample records over 14,000 clones, 70% to 85% being singletons. This material consisted of peripheral blood, taken from a patient treated with radiotherapy plus ipilimumab. These receptors were collected from a human donor with non-small cell lung cancer whose response to radiotherapy plus ipilimumab could not be evaluated.

This rearrangement joins TRBV7-8 to TRBJ1-2; TRBD1 might be the D (6 bases). The CDR3 is 15 residues long. Trimming cost V 1 base and J 7 bases, with 16 bases left between them. The germline V gene encodes CDR1 SGHVS and CDR2 FQNEAQ. CDR3 DNA: TGTGCCAGCAGCTTAGTGCGTGGGGAACAGGGTGGCTACACCTTC. Protein product: CASSLVRGEQGGYTF.

This clone turned up a few times. This chain connects TRBV2 to TRBJ1-5; D is uncertain. V lost 0 bases to trimming and J lost 6 bases, with 6 bases between them. Germline V gene data show CDR1 as SNHLY and CDR2 as FYNNEI. The CDR3 totals 13 residues. The CDR3 DNA follows: TGTGCCAGCAGTGAAGCCCGGGGTCAGCCCCAGCATTTT. This encodes CASSEARGQPQHF.

The chain employs TRBV6-4 and TRBJ2-3; TRBD2 matches 14 bases. This CDR3 comprises 15 residues. In germline, CDR1 is MRHNA, CDR2 SNTAGT. Germline trimming cut 3 bases from V and 5 bases from J; bases unmatched to any gene: 1. CDR3 sequence (DNA): TGTGCCAGCAGTGAGGGGACTAGCGGGGGAGATACGCAGTATTTT. Translation gives CASSEGTSGGDTQYF.

This rearrangement joins TRBV18 to TRBJ2-3; the D is unclear. The V end lost 6 bases, the J end lost 6 bases, and 13 bases lay between the germline ends. The CDR3 sequence is 13 residues long. Germline CDR1 KGHSH, CDR2 LQKENI. CDR3 protein: CASSFQSQDTQYF. As DNA, the CDR3 is TGTGCCAGCTCCTTCCAATCGCAGGATACGCAGTATTTT.

The rearrangement joins TRBV7-2 to TRBJ2-5, with TRBD2 as a possible D gene (6 bases). The CDR3 has 13 residues. The V gene lost 1 base and the J gene lost 3 bases, with 6 bases spanning the gap. CDR1 SGHTA and CDR2 FQGNSA come from the germline V gene. CDR3 bases: TGTGCCAGCAGCTTAGGCGGGGAAGAGACCCAGTACTTC. This encodes CASSLGGEETQYF.

This chain uses TRBV27 with TRBJ2-2, with TRBD1 as a possible D gene (6 bases). This CDR3 is built from 14 residues. Germline CDR1 reads MNHEY; CDR2 reads SMNVEV (reference sequence). V was trimmed by 7 bases and J by 4 bases, leaving 13 bases between them. The CDR3 DNA sequence: TGTGCCAGCACCAGGGACACTTTCACCGGGGAGCTGTTTTTT. Its protein product is CASTRDTFTGELFF.

This clone has a single count. This chain's CDR3 is CASSFGGGGPNEQFF. The CDR3 DNA reads TGTGCCAGCAGCTTCGGCGGGGGGGGCCCCAATGAGCAGTTCTTC. The rearrangement links TRBV5-4 to TRBJ2-1; 9 bases match TRBD2. The CDR3 has 15 residues. Germline CDR1 reads SGHNT; CDR2 reads YYREEE (reference sequence). J gave up 6 bases and V 2 bases, and 6 bases lay outside the gene matches. Filled out from reference TRBV5-4 and TRBJ2-1, the complete variable domain reads ETGVTQSPTHLIKTRGQQVTLRCSSQSGHNTVSWYQQALGQGPQFIFQYYREEENGRGNFPPRFSGLQFPNYSSELNVNALELDDSALYLCASSFGGGGPNEQFFGPGTRLTVL.

This clone has just a few counts. The chain recombines TRBV13 with TRBJ2-1, with a weak D call TRBD1 (5 bases). CDR3 length equals 14 residues. Between the trimmed V and J ends, which lost 5 bases and 8 bases, there was a span of 16 bases. CDR1 and CDR2 from the germline V gene are PRHDT and FYEKMQ (reference sequence). The CDR3 sequence is CASSASDIRHEQFF. Written as DNA, the CDR3 is TGTGCCAGCAGCGCCTCGGACATACGCCATGAGCAGTTCTTC.

CDR3 DNA: TGTGCCAGCTCACCATCGGCAGGCCTTGGTTCACCCCTCCACTTT. This sequence encodes CASSPSAGLGSPLHF. The gene calls are TRBV18 and TRBJ1-6; D gene unclear. Germline CDR1 is KGHSH and CDR2 is LQKENI. CDR3 size: 15 residues. The V end was cut by 2 bases, the J end by 9 bases, with 14 bases between.

This clone has a handful of counts. The chain carries TRBV10-2 and TRBJ1-6; TRBD1 matches at 7 bases. CDR3 length equals 15 residues. The V segment lost 7 bases and the J segment 9 bases; nucleotides outside the gene matches: 12. Germline values: CDR1 WSHSY, CDR2 SAAADI. The chain's CDR3 is CASTKLPGQCSPLHF. DNA of the CDR3: TGCGCCAGCACTAAACTACCGGGACAGTGTTCACCCCTCCACTTT.

This clone has just one count. This sequence joins TRBV5-6 and TRBJ2-7; 7 nucleotides line up with TRBD2. The CDR3 has 13 amino acids. Per the germline V gene, CDR1 is SGHDT and CDR2 is YYEEEE. The trim removed 0 bases at V and 4 bases at J, leaving 1 base unmatched. For the CDR3, the DNA is TGTGCCAGCAGCTTGGTGGGGGGGTACGAGCAGTACGTC. Its translation is CASSLVGGYEQYV.

V gene TRBV27 combines with J gene TRBJ2-2, with 12 positions matching TRBD2. Trimming removed 6 bases from V and 7 bases from J; junction bases left unmatched: 3. Germline V gene data show CDR1 as MNHEY and CDR2 as SMNVEV (reference sequence). The CDR3 contains 14 residues. The CDR3 DNA is TGTGCCAGCAGGACTAGCGGGGGAGTCGGGGAGCTGTTTTTT. Its translation: CASRTSGGVGELFF.

The rearrangement uses TRBV13 and TRBJ1-4, with 7 bases that match TRBD1. The CDR3 contains 18 residues. Germline V lookup: CDR1 PRHDT, CDR2 FYEKMQ (reference sequence). V dropped 0 bases and J dropped 4; count of bases not matched to a gene: 11. In DNA form, the CDR3 reads TGTGCCAGCAGCTTAGGGGGCTGGGGGACAGACCGTAATGAAAAACTGTTTTTT. Protein sequence: CASSLGGWGTDRNEKLFF.

This sequence joins TRBV27 and TRBJ2-7; perhaps TRBD1 as D (5 bases). V lost 5 bases and J 2 bases, leaving 13 bases between the germline ends. Germline V gives CDR1 MNHEY, CDR2 SMNVEV (reference sequence). The CDR3 runs to 14 residues. The CDR3 DNA follows: TGTGCCAGCAGTATTTTCCAGGGCCCCTACGAGCAGTACTTC. This gives the protein CASSIFQGPYEQYF.

This chain connects TRBV6-1 to TRBJ2-7; TRBD2 agrees at 8 bases. Germline V gives CDR1 MNHNS, CDR2 SASEGT. This CDR3 comprises 15 residues. V lost 5 bases and J lost 3; bases outside the gene matches: 9. The CDR3 nucleotides are TGTGCCAGCAGTTCCCAAGCGGGGGTATACTACGAGCAGTACTTC. Translating gives CASSSQAGVYYEQYF.

V is TRBV10-2 and J is TRBJ2-2; 7 nucleotides match TRBD1. Germline V gene data show CDR1 as WSHSY and CDR2 as SAAADI. This CDR3 contains 15 residues. Trimming took 2 bases from V and 6 from J; bases not matched to a gene: 6. CDR3 sequence reads: CASSEGDSNAGELFF. The CDR3 DNA follows: TGCGCCAGCAGTGAGGGGGACAGTAACGCCGGGGAGCTGTTTTTT.

The CDR3 sequence: CASSLSLGGGGYEQYF. The CDR3 DNA sequence: TGTGCCAGCAGTTTATCCCTGGGCGGGGGCGGTTACGAGCAGTACTTC. This sequence joins TRBV27 and TRBJ2-7; TRBD2 is a possible D gene (7 bases). Germline CDR1 is MNHEY and CDR2 is SMNVEV (reference sequence). V lost 0 bases and J 4 bases, leaving 16 bases between the germline ends. The CDR3 is 16 amino acids.

This clone appeared a few times. The chain uses TRBV7-8 and TRBJ1-6; 9 nucleotides align to TRBD1. CDR1 and CDR2 from the germline V gene are SGHVS and FQNEAQ. Trimming cost V 5 bases and J 8 bases; bases outside gene matches: 4. The CDR3 has 14 amino acids. Written as DNA, the CDR3 is TGTGCCAGCAGCGCGGGACAGGGTTATTCACCCCTCCACTTT. Translated, it gives CASSAGQGYSPLHF.

The table lists this clone with a few counts. J is TRBJ1-1 and V is TRBV19, with 7 bases fitting TRBD1. Per the germline V gene, CDR1 is LNHDA and CDR2 is SQIVND (reference sequence). With V trimmed by 10 bases and J by 0 bases, 5 bases remained unmatched. This CDR3 region has 13 residues. CDR3 sequence: CATEDRVNTEAFF. CDR3 nucleotides: TGTGCCACCGAAGACAGGGTGAACACTGAAGCTTTCTTT.

The CDR3 here is CASSLTDTQYF. CDR3 bases: TGTGCCAGTAGCCTAACAGATACGCAGTATTTT. The chain has TRBV19 and TRBJ2-3; unclear D gene. Trimming pared 6 bases from V and 3 bases from J, leaving 4 bases between. In germline, CDR1 is LNHDA, CDR2 SQIVND (reference sequence). The CDR3 is 11 residues long.

The chain recombines TRBV7-8 with TRBJ2-5, with 10 positions matching TRBD1. The junction had 12 bases not matched to a gene; V was cut back by 5 bases and J by 3 bases. The germline V gene has CDR1 SGHVS and CDR2 FQNEAQ. This CDR3 is built from 17 residues. CDR3 DNA: TGTGCCAGCAGCCAGAGACAGGGGGCGCAAAATGAAGAGACCCAGTACTTC. This encodes CASSQRQGAQNEETQYF.

This chain uses TRBV7-6 with TRBJ1-1, with unresolved D. Between the trimmed V and J ends, which lost 2 bases and 2 bases, there was a span of 9 bases. In germline, CDR1 is SGHVS, CDR2 FNYEAQ. The CDR3 is 14 amino acids. The CDR3 DNA follows: TGTGCCAGCAGCTTATTTACGGGAAACACTGAAGCTTTCTTT. Its translation: CASSLFTGNTEAFF.

The J gene is TRBJ2-3, the V gene TRBV30; D gene unclear. CDR1 is GTSNPN, CDR2 SVGIG, per germline (reference sequence). V gave up 0 bases and J gave up 2 bases, with 9 bases separating them. The CDR3 totals 14 residues. The CDR3: CAWSVHRNTDTQYF. CDR3 DNA sequence: TGTGCCTGGAGTGTACACAGAAACACAGATACGCAGTATTTT.

This clone was seen a few times. J is TRBJ2-1 and V is TRBV18; D is perhaps TRBD2 (5 bases). Germline CDR1 is KGHSH and CDR2 is LQKENI. CDR3 size: 15 residues. The V end lost 2 bases, the J end lost 9 bases, and 17 bases lay between the germline ends. The CDR3 reads CASSPTAAAGSEQFF. CDR3 bases: TGTGCCAGCTCACCAACAGCGGCCGCGGGTAGTGAGCAGTTCTTC.

This chain uses TRBV6-1 with TRBJ2-5; 7 nucleotides agree with TRBD1. The CDR3 totals 15 residues. The germline CDR1 and CDR2 sequences are MNHNS and SASEGT. Germline trimming cut 3 bases from V and 5 bases from J; bases unmatched to any gene: 9. CDR3 nucleotides: TGTGCCAGCAGTGATCAATCAGGGGGTGGTGAGACCCAGTACTTC. It specifies CASSDQSGGGETQYF.

The CDR3 spells CASSYISGRDTEAFF. CDR3 nucleotides: TGTGCCAGCAGCTACATCAGCGGACGGGACACTGAAGCTTTCTTT. The chain joins TRBV5-6 to TRBJ1-1; D ambiguous. The CDR3 extends over 15 amino acids. Germline lookup yields CDR1 SGHDT and CDR2 YYEEEE. V shed 3 bases and J shed 3 bases, with 15 bases lying between them.